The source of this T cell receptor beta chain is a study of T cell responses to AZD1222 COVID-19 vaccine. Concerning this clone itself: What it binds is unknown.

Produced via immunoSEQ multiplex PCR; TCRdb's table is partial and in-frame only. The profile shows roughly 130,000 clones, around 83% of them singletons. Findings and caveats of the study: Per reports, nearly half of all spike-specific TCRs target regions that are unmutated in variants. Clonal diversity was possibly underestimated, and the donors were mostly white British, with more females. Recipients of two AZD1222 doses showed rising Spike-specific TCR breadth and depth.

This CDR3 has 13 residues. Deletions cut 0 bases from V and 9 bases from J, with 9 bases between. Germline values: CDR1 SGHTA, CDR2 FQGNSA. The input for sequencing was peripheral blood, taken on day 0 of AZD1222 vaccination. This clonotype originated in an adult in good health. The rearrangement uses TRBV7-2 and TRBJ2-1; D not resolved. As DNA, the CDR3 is TGTGCCAGCAGCTTAGCTCGATCCTCTGAGCAGTTCTTC. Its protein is CASSLARSSEQFF.